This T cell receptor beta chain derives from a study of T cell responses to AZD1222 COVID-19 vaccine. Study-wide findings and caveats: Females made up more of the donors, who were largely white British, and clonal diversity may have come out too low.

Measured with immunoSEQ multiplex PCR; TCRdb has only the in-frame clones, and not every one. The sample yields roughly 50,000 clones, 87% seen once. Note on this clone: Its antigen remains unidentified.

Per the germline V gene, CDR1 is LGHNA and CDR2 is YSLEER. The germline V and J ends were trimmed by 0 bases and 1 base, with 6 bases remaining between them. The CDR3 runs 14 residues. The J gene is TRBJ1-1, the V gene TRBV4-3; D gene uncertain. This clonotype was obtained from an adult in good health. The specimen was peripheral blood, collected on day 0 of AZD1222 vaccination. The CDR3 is CASSQDRENTEAFF. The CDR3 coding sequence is TGCGCCAGCAGCCAAGATCGGGAGAACACTGAAGCTTTCTTT.